This is a list of T cell receptor beta chains from one sample in a study of cytomegalovirus exposure and HLA in healthy donors. TCRdb keeps only in-frame clones here, not all; method: immunoSEQ multiplex PCR. This repertoire shows 160,000 or so clones, 82% found once; its top ten account for approximately 8%. Sequencing was carried out using PBMCs. Receptors originate from a male donor in good health and CMV-seropositive. CDR3s include the opening cysteine and the closing phenylalanine or tryptophan. The order of the fields is D gene, J gene, V gene, clone size, CDR3 protein, CDR3 DNA. D genes are given only for firm matches. Only part of the rows carry a size: once, few, many, or a class if the clone is expanded.

d_call: TRBD1
j_call: TRBJ1-2
v_call: TRBV4-1
clone_size: once
cdr3_aa: CASSPQQGANYGYTF
cdr3_nt: TGCGCCAGCAGCCCACAACAGGGGGCTAACTATGGCTACACCTTC

d_call: TRBD1
j_call: TRBJ2-5
v_call: TRBV7-2
clone_size: NA
cdr3_aa: CASSKTGKVETQYF
cdr3_nt: TGTGCCAGCAGCAAGACAGGGAAGGTCGAGACCCAGTACTTC

d_call: NA
j_call: TRBJ1-2
v_call: TRBV6-1
clone_size: once
cdr3_aa: CASSERGYGYTF
cdr3_nt: TGTGCCAGCAGTGAAAGAGGGTATGGCTACACCTTC

d_call: TRBD1
j_call: TRBJ1-6
v_call: TRBV27
clone_size: NA
cdr3_aa: CASSSGQGVNSPLHF
cdr3_nt: TGTGCCAGCAGTTCCGGACAGGGAGTGAATTCACCCCTCCACTTT

d_call: NA
j_call: TRBJ2-3
v_call: TRBV19
clone_size: NA
cdr3_aa: CASSIVAADTQYF
cdr3_nt: TGTGCCAGTAGTATAGTGGCAGCAGATACGCAGTATTTT

d_call: TRBD1
j_call: TRBJ1-3
v_call: TRBV19
clone_size: NA
cdr3_aa: CASSIDPGTVFGGNTIYF
cdr3_nt: TGTGCCAGTAGTATAGATCCAGGGACAGTCTTCGGAGGAAACACCATATATTTT

d_call: TRBD1
j_call: TRBJ1-1
v_call: TRBV5-4
clone_size: NA
cdr3_aa: CASSTIQTGGYTEAFF
cdr3_nt: TGTGCCAGCAGTACAATTCAGACAGGGGGCTACACTGAAGCTTTCTTT

d_call: NA
j_call: TRBJ2-7
v_call: TRBV5-8
clone_size: NA
cdr3_aa: CASSFGQLYEQYF
cdr3_nt: TGTGCCAGCAGCTTCGGACAGCTCTACGAGCAGTACTTC

d_call: TRBD2
j_call: TRBJ2-1
v_call: TRBV10-1
clone_size: NA
cdr3_aa: CASSDSAGVKGEQFF
cdr3_nt: TGCGCCAGCAGTGACTCGGCGGGAGTAAAGGGTGAGCAGTTCTTC

d_call: NA
j_call: TRBJ2-3
v_call: TRBV6-6
clone_size: NA
cdr3_aa: CATCGATDTQYF
cdr3_nt: TGTGCCACCTGCGGGGCCACGGATACGCAGTATTTT

d_call: NA
j_call: TRBJ1-5
v_call: TRBV4-2
clone_size: few
cdr3_aa: CASSRDAAVDQPQHF
cdr3_nt: TGTGCCAGCAGCCGAGACGCCGCGGTGGATCAGCCCCAGCATTTT

d_call: NA
j_call: TRBJ1-2
v_call: TRBV14
clone_size: NA
cdr3_aa: CASSQDYRYGYTF
cdr3_nt: TGTGCCAGCAGCCAAGATTATCGCTATGGCTACACCTTC

d_call: NA
j_call: TRBJ2-5
v_call: TRBV10-2
clone_size: NA
cdr3_aa: CASSDQARETQYF
cdr3_nt: TGCGCCAGCAGTGATCAAGCGCGAGAGACCCAGTACTTC

d_call: TRBD1
j_call: TRBJ2-7
v_call: TRBV6-5
clone_size: NA
cdr3_aa: CASSRGGTGGYEQYF
cdr3_nt: TGTGCCAGCAGTCGAGGCGGGACAGGGGGCTACGAGCAGTACTTC

d_call: NA
j_call: TRBJ1-4
v_call: TRBV30
clone_size: NA
cdr3_aa: CAWSGVQVGEKLFF
cdr3_nt: TGTGCCTGGAGTGGGGTACAGGTCGGTGAAAAACTGTTTTTT

d_call: TRBD2
j_call: TRBJ2-5
v_call: TRBV10-3
clone_size: NA
cdr3_aa: CAISDRGGGTETQYF
cdr3_nt: TGTGCCATCAGTGATCGTGGCGGGGGGACGGAGACCCAGTACTTC

d_call: NA
j_call: TRBJ1-5
v_call: TRBV7-2
clone_size: NA
cdr3_aa: CASSAISAQPQHF
cdr3_nt: TGTGCCAGCAGCGCTATAAGCGCTCAGCCCCAGCATTTT

d_call: TRBD2
j_call: TRBJ2-5
v_call: TRBV7-2
clone_size: NA
cdr3_aa: CASRPSGGGRWTQYF
cdr3_nt: TGTGCCAGCAGACCTAGCGGGGGGGGGCGGTGGACCCAGTACTTC

d_call: TRBD1
j_call: TRBJ1-4
v_call: TRBV6-1
clone_size: NA
cdr3_aa: CASKKGGQPNEKLFF
cdr3_nt: TGTGCCAGCAAAAAAGGGGGCCAGCCTAATGAAAAACTGTTTTTT

d_call: NA
j_call: TRBJ1-4
v_call: TRBV28
clone_size: NA
cdr3_aa: CASSNREFNEKLFF
cdr3_nt: TGTGCCAGCAGCAACAGGGAATTTAATGAAAAACTGTTTTTT

d_call: TRBD1
j_call: TRBJ1-5
v_call: TRBV5-4
clone_size: once
cdr3_aa: CASSLAPGTGGSEPQHF
cdr3_nt: TGTGCCAGCAGCTTGGCTCCCGGGACAGGGGGTTCGGAGCCCCAGCATTTT

d_call: TRBD1
j_call: TRBJ2-2
v_call: TRBV7-6
clone_size: NA
cdr3_aa: CASSGANRGRTGELFF
cdr3_nt: TGTGCCAGCAGCGGAGCGAACAGGGGCCGAACCGGGGAGCTGTTTTTT

d_call: TRBD2
j_call: TRBJ2-7
v_call: TRBV7-2
clone_size: NA
cdr3_aa: CASTGGPTYEQYF
cdr3_nt: TGTGCCAGTACGGGAGGGCCTACCTACGAGCAGTACTTC

d_call: NA
j_call: TRBJ1-5
v_call: TRBV7-9
clone_size: few
cdr3_aa: CASSPIGREEPQHF
cdr3_nt: TGTGCCAGCAGCCCTATCGGCAGGGAGGAGCCCCAGCATTTT

d_call: NA
j_call: TRBJ1-1
v_call: TRBV27
clone_size: NA
cdr3_aa: CASSFGRMNTEAFF
cdr3_nt: TGTGCCAGCAGTTTTGGCCGTATGAACACTGAAGCTTTCTTT

d_call: NA
j_call: TRBJ2-4
v_call: TRBV28
clone_size: NA
cdr3_aa: CASSDIVRAQNIQYF
cdr3_nt: TGTGCCAGCAGCGACATAGTCCGAGCACAAAACATTCAGTACTTC

d_call: NA
j_call: TRBJ2-3
v_call: TRBV10-1
clone_size: once
cdr3_aa: CASSGVGGADTQYF
cdr3_nt: TGCGCCAGCAGTGGTGTAGGGGGAGCAGATACGCAGTATTTT

d_call: NA
j_call: TRBJ1-2
v_call: TRBV30
clone_size: NA
cdr3_aa: CAWSVQGRQTF
cdr3_nt: TGTGCCTGGAGTGTACAGGGCCGACAGACCTTC

d_call: NA
j_call: TRBJ1-2
v_call: TRBV28
clone_size: NA
cdr3_aa: CATLLNYGYTF
cdr3_nt: TGTGCCACCCTTTTGAACTATGGCTACACCTTC

d_call: NA
j_call: TRBJ1-6
v_call: TRBV6-5
clone_size: once
cdr3_aa: CASSYTPTGNSPLHF
cdr3_nt: TGTGCCAGCAGTTACACCCCGACCGGGAATTCACCCCTCCACTTT

d_call: NA
j_call: TRBJ1-5
v_call: TRBV25-1
clone_size: NA
cdr3_aa: CASSGLIDQPQHF
cdr3_nt: TGTGCCAGCAGTGGCCTAATTGATCAGCCCCAGCATTTT

d_call: NA
j_call: TRBJ1-4
v_call: TRBV9
clone_size: few
cdr3_aa: CASSVTATNEKLFF
cdr3_nt: TGTGCCAGCAGCGTCACTGCAACTAATGAAAAACTGTTTTTT

d_call: TRBD1
j_call: TRBJ2-7
v_call: TRBV6-6
clone_size: NA
cdr3_aa: CASSYSTGQGSWQYF
cdr3_nt: TGTGCCAGCAGTTACAGTACGGGACAGGGAAGTTGGCAGTACTTC

d_call: TRBD1
j_call: TRBJ1-5
v_call: TRBV10-2
clone_size: NA
cdr3_aa: CASSPTGTGFNQPQHF
cdr3_nt: TGCGCCAGCAGTCCGACCGGGACAGGTTTTAATCAGCCCCAGCATTTT

d_call: NA
j_call: TRBJ2-7
v_call: TRBV2
clone_size: NA
cdr3_aa: CASSEASREQYF
cdr3_nt: TGTGCCAGCAGTGAAGCTAGCCGGGAGCAGTACTTC

d_call: NA
j_call: TRBJ2-7
v_call: TRBV28
clone_size: NA
cdr3_aa: CASSSVVYEQYF
cdr3_nt: TGTGCCAGCAGTAGCGTCGTGTACGAGCAGTACTTC

d_call: TRBD1
j_call: TRBJ1-5
v_call: TRBV30
clone_size: NA
cdr3_aa: CAWSERTGGNQPQHF
cdr3_nt: TGTGCCTGGAGTGAAAGGACAGGTGGCAATCAGCCCCAGCATTTT

d_call: NA
j_call: TRBJ2-1
v_call: TRBV11-2
clone_size: once
cdr3_aa: CASSYPGLGRQGEQFF
cdr3_nt: TGTGCCAGCAGCTACCCCGGATTAGGCCGTCAGGGTGAGCAGTTCTTC

d_call: TRBD1
j_call: TRBJ1-2
v_call: TRBV5-8
clone_size: NA
cdr3_aa: CASSLAGGIGGYTF
cdr3_nt: TGTGCCAGCAGCTTGGCAGGGGGTATCGGTGGCTACACCTTC

d_call: NA
j_call: TRBJ2-1
v_call: TRBV7-2
clone_size: NA
cdr3_aa: CASSQGQLLVIF
cdr3_nt: TGTGCCAGCAGCCAAGGACAGCTCCTGGTGATCTTC

d_call: TRBD1
j_call: TRBJ1-4
v_call: TRBV10-2
clone_size: NA
cdr3_aa: CASRTGGDEKLFF
cdr3_nt: TGCGCCAGCCGGACAGGGGGCGATGAAAAACTGTTTTTT

d_call: TRBD2
j_call: TRBJ2-2
v_call: TRBV10-3
clone_size: NA
cdr3_aa: CAIKGTTTGELFF
cdr3_nt: TGTGCCATCAAGGGGACTACAACCGGGGAGCTGTTTTTT

d_call: NA
j_call: TRBJ2-7
v_call: TRBV27
clone_size: few
cdr3_aa: CASSAGVNEQYF
cdr3_nt: TGTGCCAGCAGTGCAGGGGTGAACGAGCAGTACTTC

d_call: NA
j_call: TRBJ2-2
v_call: TRBV11-3
clone_size: NA
cdr3_aa: CASSFGRGNTGELFF
cdr3_nt: TGTGCCAGCAGTTTCGGCCGAGGGAACACCGGGGAGCTGTTTTTT

d_call: TRBD1
j_call: TRBJ1-4
v_call: TRBV15
clone_size: NA
cdr3_aa: CATSGGTANEKLFF
cdr3_nt: TGTGCCACCAGCGGGGGGACAGCTAATGAAAAACTGTTTTTT

d_call: TRBD1
j_call: TRBJ2-7
v_call: TRBV10-3
clone_size: NA
cdr3_aa: CAINRGRYYEQYF
cdr3_nt: TGTGCCATCAACAGGGGCAGATACTACGAGCAGTACTTC

d_call: NA
j_call: TRBJ2-6
v_call: TRBV6-6
clone_size: NA
cdr3_aa: CASSLSRGANVLTF
cdr3_nt: TGTGCCAGCAGTTTGTCGAGAGGGGCCAACGTCCTGACTTTC

d_call: TRBD2
j_call: TRBJ2-3
v_call: TRBV5-1
clone_size: few
cdr3_aa: CASSFGSSSGFTDTQYF
cdr3_nt: TGCGCCAGCAGCTTTGGTTCCTCTAGCGGATTCACAGATACGCAGTATTTT

d_call: TRBD2
j_call: TRBJ2-1
v_call: TRBV10-3
clone_size: NA
cdr3_aa: CATSGTSTYNEQFF
cdr3_nt: TGTGCCACCTCCGGGACTAGCACCTACAATGAGCAGTTCTTC

d_call: NA
j_call: TRBJ1-1
v_call: TRBV30
clone_size: NA
cdr3_aa: CALEAGNTEAFF
cdr3_nt: TGTGCCTTGGAGGCAGGTAACACTGAAGCTTTCTTT

d_call: TRBD1
j_call: TRBJ1-5
v_call: TRBV5-1
clone_size: once
cdr3_aa: CASSAGTGVNQPQHF
cdr3_nt: TGCGCCAGCAGCGCCGGGACAGGGGTCAATCAGCCCCAGCATTTT

d_call: TRBD1
j_call: TRBJ1-4
v_call: TRBV19
clone_size: few
cdr3_aa: CASSIGTGPEKLFF
cdr3_nt: TGTGCCAGTAGTATTGGGACAGGGCCTGAAAAACTGTTTTTT

d_call: TRBD1
j_call: TRBJ2-2
v_call: TRBV19
clone_size: NA
cdr3_aa: CASSMGQGAGTGELFF
cdr3_nt: TGTGCCAGTAGTATGGGACAGGGGGCGGGCACCGGGGAGCTGTTTTTT

d_call: NA
j_call: TRBJ2-3
v_call: TRBV9
clone_size: NA
cdr3_aa: CASSSEGRTSTDTQYF
cdr3_nt: TGTGCCAGCAGCTCGGAGGGGAGAACTAGCACAGATACGCAGTATTTT

d_call: NA
j_call: TRBJ2-1
v_call: TRBV6-1
clone_size: NA
cdr3_aa: CASSNPTGTEQFF
cdr3_nt: TGTGCCAGCAGTAACCCCACCGGGACAGAGCAGTTCTTC